One and the same sample provided the 20 T cell receptor beta chains below, sequenced in a study of metastatic and nonmetastatic thyroid tumors. Using MiXCR, TCRdb re-called clones from the PCR reads. The data hold some 90,000 clones, with 8% to 9.5% observed a single time. All patients reached thyroid surgery having received no treatment beforehand. The source material was blood. Receptors were obtained from a female donor with papillary thyroid cancer or a benign thyroid nodule (not recorded which). Some clones in this sample may be carry-over from other donors' samples.

In this sample, this clone turned up many times. The chain joins TRBV9 to TRBJ2-5; 10 bases fit TRBD2. The J segment lost 0 bases and the V segment lost 5 bases, leaving 7 bases of the junction unmatched. Germline V gene data show CDR1 as SGDLS and CDR2 as YYNGEE. The CDR3 contains 16 residues. This CDR3 is CASSQAGGFHQETQYF. The CDR3 nucleotides read TGTGCCAGCAGTCAAGCGGGGGGGTTCCACCAAGAGACCCAGTACTTC. The full variable domain, its missing parts supplied by reference TRBV9 and TRBJ2-5, is DSGVTQTPKHLITATGQRVTLRCSPRSGDLSVYWYQQSLDQGLQFLIQYYNGEERAKGNILERFSAQQFPDLHSELNLSSLELGDSALYFCASSQAGGFHQETQYFGPGTRLLVL.

There are many counts of this clone. Other DNA sequences in the sample encode the same CDR3. This chain joins TRBV20-1 and TRBJ1-5, with a possible D match to TRBD1 (5 bases). The CDR3 is made up of 14 amino acids. Germline V CDR1 and CDR2: DFQATT, SNEGSKA (reference sequence). The V gene lost 3 bases and the J gene lost 3 bases, with 12 bases spanning the gap. The CDR3 DNA sequence: TGCAGTGCTAGCAGGGCAGGGTACAATCAGCCCCAGCATTTT. As protein: CSASRAGYNQPQHF.

This clone was seen ten or more times. This chain uses TRBV20-1 with TRBJ1-2, with 8 bases fitting TRBD1. This CDR3 spans 13 amino acids. V gave up 5 bases and J gave up 4 bases; unmatched junction bases: 6. From germline, CDR1 is DFQATT and CDR2 SNEGSKA (reference sequence). The CDR3 nucleotides read TGCAGTGCTCCAGGGGGCGCCGGCTATGGCTACACCTTC. It yields the protein CSAPGGAGYGYTF.

This clone was counted many times. The chain employs TRBV11-2 and TRBJ1-6; D gene unclear. Trimming shortened V by 2 bases and J by 0 bases, and 11 bases separated the two germline ends. The CDR3 loop spans 17 amino acids. CDR1 is SGHAT and CDR2 is FQNNGV in the germline V gene. CDR3 in DNA: TGTGCCAGCAGCTTACCAGAGTCCAGCTCCTATAATTCACCCCTCCACTTT. Residues: CASSLPESSSYNSPLHF.

This clone was recorded many times. Other DNA variants within this sample encode the same CDR3. The rearrangement links TRBV18 to TRBJ1-5; 7 bases align to TRBD1. V dropped 3 bases and J dropped 2; count of bases not matched to a gene: 4. The CDR3 is 15 amino acids. Germline-derived CDR1 and CDR2 are KGHSH and LQKENI. The CDR3 DNA reads TGTGCCAGCTCACCCCGTACAGGGGGCAATCAGCCCCAGCATTTT. This sequence encodes CASSPRTGGNQPQHF. The whole variable domain, filled in from reference TRBV18 and TRBJ1-5, reads NAGVMQNPRHLVRRRGQEARLRCSPMKGHSHVYWYRQLPEEGLKFMVYLQKENIIDESGMPKERFSAEFPKEGPSILRIQQVVRGDSAAYFCASSPRTGGNQPQHFGDGTRLSIL.

This clone was seen ten or more times. The same CDR3 arises from other DNA sequences in this sample as well. The chain recombines TRBV7-3 with TRBJ1-2; D is unresolved. The germline CDR1 and CDR2 sequences are SGHTA and FQGTGA. Trimming pared 3 bases from V and 3 bases from J, leaving 17 bases between. The CDR3 spans 16 residues. The CDR3 sequence is CASSLSTSGVDYGYTF. DNA of the CDR3: TGTGCCAGCAGCTTGAGCACGTCCGGGGTGGACTATGGCTACACCTTC. Based on the CDR3 plus reference TRBV7-3 and TRBJ1-2, the full variable domain is GAGVSQTPSNKVTEKGKYVELRCDPISGHTALYWYRQSLGQGPEFLIYFQGTGAADDSGLPNDRFFAVRPEGSVSTLKIQRTERGDSAVYLCASSLSTSGVDYGYTFGSGTRLTVV.

This clone was observed at least ten times. The chain links TRBV20-1 to TRBJ2-7; 11 bases align to TRBD2. The germline CDR1 and CDR2 sequences are DFQATT and SNEGSKA (reference sequence). J was trimmed by 2 bases and V by 6 bases; bases with no gene match: 3. The CDR3 loop spans 13 amino acids. The CDR3 DNA reads as TGCAGTGCCCCGACTAGCGGGACCTACGAGCAGTACTTC. Protein sequence: CSAPTSGTYEQYF.

The table lists this clone with many counts. V and J are TRBV6-1 and TRBJ2-3; 10 positions match TRBD2. The CDR3 has 15 amino acids. Unmatched junction bases numbered 6, after V lost 5 bases and J lost 4 bases. Germline V gives CDR1 MNHNS, CDR2 SASEGT. The CDR3 bases are TGTGCCAGCAGTTTTAGCGGGGGGTGGTCAGATACGCAGTATTTT. This translates into CASSFSGGWSDTQYF.

This clone was picked up many times. The V and J genes are TRBV5-1 and TRBJ1-4, with a tentative D call TRBD1 (6 bases). This CDR3 has 17 amino acids. CDR1 and CDR2 (germline): SGHRS, YFSETQ. V lost 1 base, J lost 0 bases, and 13 bases lay in between. Written as DNA, the CDR3 is TGCGCCAGCAGCTTGACCCTGGACAGTGCAACTAATGAAAAACTGTTTTTT. Its protein is CASSLTLDSATNEKLFF. The entire variable domain, with the rest obtained from reference TRBV5-1 and TRBJ1-4, is as follows: KAGVTQTPRYLIKTRGQQVTLSCSPISGHRSVSWYQQTPGQGLQFLFEYFSETQRNKGNFPGRFSGRQFSNSRSEMNVSTLELGDSALYLCASSLTLDSATNEKLFFGSGTQLSVL.

This clone was recorded many times. The chain combines TRBV4-1 with TRBJ2-7, with D unresolved. The V end lost 1 base, the J end lost 4 bases, and 11 bases lay between the germline ends. CDR3 length: 14 amino acids. The V gene's germline CDR1 is MGHRA and CDR2 YSYEKL. CDR3 nucleotides: TGCGCCAGCAGCCAAGTGGGCGACAAATACGAGCAGTACTTC. It encodes CASSQVGDKYEQYF.

Turning to this clone: Other DNA sequences in the same sample also yield this CDR3. The genes are TRBV29-1 and TRBJ2-1, with TRBD2 matching 8 bases. J lost 6 bases, V lost 6 bases, and 4 bases had no gene match. The CDR3 consists of 12 residues. Germline CDR1 SQVTM, CDR2 ANQGSEA. CDR3 in amino acids: CSVRAGGNEQFF. In nucleotides, the CDR3 is TGCAGCGTCAGGGCGGGAGGCAATGAGCAGTTCTTC.

Of note for this clone: Just one base apart from a much larger clone, this may be a read error. The same CDR3 arises from other DNA sequences in this sample as well. This chain joins TRBV5-6 and TRBJ1-4, with D unclear. Germline V gene sequence: CDR1 SGHDT, CDR2 YYEEEE. This CDR3 region has 13 residues. In DNA form, the CDR3 reads TGTGCAAGCGGAGGAAGCCTGCAGGAAAAACTGTTTTTT. Translated: CASGGSLQEKLFF.

On this clone: One end of the junction does not line up with germline, which may come from a read error. The V gene is TRBV7-9, the J gene TRBJ2-2; perhaps D is TRBD1 or TRBD2 (5 bases each). Germline CDR1 is SEHNR and CDR2 is FQNEAQ (reference sequence). The CDR3 extends over 15 amino acids. CDR3 coding DNA: TGTGCCAGCAGGCCCGGGGCAGGGAACGCCGGGGAGCTGTTTTTT. As protein: CASRPGAGNAGELFF. Together with reference TRBV7-9 and TRBJ2-2, the CDR3 gives the full variable domain: DTGVSQNPRHKITKRGQNVTFRCDPISEHNRLYWYRQTLGQGPEFLTYFQNEAQLEKSRLLSDRFSAERPKGSFSTLEIQRTEQGDSAMYLCASRPGAGNAGELFFGEGSRLTVL.

In this sample, this clone turned up many times. The rearrangement links TRBV7-9 to TRBJ1-6; 7 nucleotides agree with TRBD1. CDR1 is SEHNR and CDR2 is FQNEAQ in the germline V gene (reference sequence). Unmatched junction bases numbered 3, after V lost 1 base and J lost 6 bases. CDR3 length equals 15 residues. The CDR3 DNA reads as TGTGCCAGCAGCTTAGTGGCAGGGGGTAATTCACCCCTCCACTTT. Translating it yields CASSLVAGGNSPLHF.

The sample holds a few counts of this clone. The chain carries TRBV5-4 and TRBJ2-5; TRBD1 is a possible D gene (7 bases). CDR3 length: 13 residues. Deletions cut 0 bases from V and 5 bases from J, with 8 bases between. Germline V CDR1 and CDR2: SGHNT, YYREEE (reference sequence). The CDR3 sequence is CASSLAGGETQYF. As DNA, the CDR3 is TGTGCCAGCAGCTTGGCAGGGGGGGAGACCCAGTACTTC.

In this sample, this clone turned up many times. The J gene is TRBJ2-5, the V gene TRBV6-1, with 7 bases identical to TRBD1. The V and J ends lost 2 bases and 9 bases, in that order; junction bases with no gene match: 9. Per the germline V gene, CDR1 is MNHNS and CDR2 is SASEGT. The CDR3 is 14 residues long. CDR3 sequence (DNA): TGTGCCAGCAGTGAACCGGGACAGCCCCCGGCCCAGTACTTC. It yields the protein CASSEPGQPPAQYF.

This clone has at least ten counts. CDR3 in amino acids: CASSSPGQGAYEQYF. The DNA for the CDR3 is TGTGCCAGCAGCAGCCCGGGACAGGGGGCTTACGAGCAGTACTTC. This chain links TRBV6-1 with TRBJ2-7; 12 positions agree with TRBD1. V dropped 6 bases and J dropped 4; count of bases not matched to a gene: 7. The CDR3 consists of 15 residues. CDR1 and CDR2 (germline): MNHNS, SASEGT.

This clone was detected many times. The chain uses TRBV6-1 and TRBJ2-7; D possibly corresponds to TRBD1 (6 bases). The V gene lost 3 bases and the J gene lost 4 bases, with 19 bases spanning the gap. This CDR3 region has 16 residues. Germline values: CDR1 MNHNS, CDR2 SASEGT. This chain's CDR3 is CASSEWQLGQSYEQYF. The CDR3 coding sequence is TGTGCCAGCAGTGAGTGGCAACTAGGACAGTCTTACGAGCAGTACTTC.

This clone came up many times. This chain uses TRBV12-5 with TRBJ2-6, with 8 bases lining up with TRBD1. J gave up 0 bases and V 6 bases, and 13 bases lay outside the gene matches. Germline lookup yields CDR1 LGHNT and CDR2 FRNRAP. The CDR3 contains 19 residues. The CDR3 nucleotides read TGTGCTAGTGGATCCAGACAGGGGCTACTTCACTCTGGGGCCAACGTCCTGACTTTC. This gives the protein CASGSRQGLLHSGANVLTF.

This clone was found many times. The chain employs TRBV19 and TRBJ1-2; D is possibly TRBD1 (6 bases). Trimming removed 5 bases from V and 4 bases from J, with 14 bases in between. The CDR3 totals 14 residues. The germline gives CDR1 LNHDA, CDR2 SQIVND (reference sequence). The CDR3 DNA reads TGTGCCAGTAGTTCCCGGGGGGGCAGCTATGGCTACACCTTC. This translates into CASSSRGGSYGYTF.